This T cell receptor (beta chain) stems from a study of response to subunit inactivated influenza vaccine. Via MiXCR, TCRdb re-called the RT-PCR reads, giving one row per CDR3 protein. Here the sample spans 500,000 to 600,000 distinct CDR3 sequences, roughly 10% being singletons. Trimming stripped 5 bases from V and 7 bases from J, with 8 bases between. The CDR3 is 12 residues long. The germline CDR1 and CDR2 sequences are SEHNR and FQNEAQ (reference sequence). The same sample was also studied in work on T cells expressing NK-cell markers. From that second work: TCR beta cDNA was made by 5'RACE template switching with UMIs.

The clonotype comes from a man in his fifties or sixties who received an inactivated influenza vaccine. The V gene is TRBV7-9, the J gene TRBJ2-2; D gene ambiguous. Sample: PBMCs from blood, taken on the day of vaccination. CDR3 loop: CASSPFRGELFF. Written as DNA, the CDR3 is TGTGCCAGCAGCCCATTCCGCGGGGAGCTGTTTTTT. The whole variable domain, filled in from reference TRBV7-9 and TRBJ2-2, reads DTGVSQNPRHKITKRGQNVTFRCDPISEHNRLYWYRQTLGQGPEFLTYFQNEAQLEKSRLLSDRFSAERPKGSFSTLEIQRTEQGDSAMYLCASSPFRGELFFGEGSRLTVL.